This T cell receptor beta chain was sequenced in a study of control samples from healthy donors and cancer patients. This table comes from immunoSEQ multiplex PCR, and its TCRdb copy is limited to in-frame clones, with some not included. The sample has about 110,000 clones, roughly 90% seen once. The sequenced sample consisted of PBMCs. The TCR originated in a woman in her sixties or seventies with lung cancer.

DNA for the CDR3: TGTGCCAGCAGCCACACGGGACAGGGTCTGATAGATACGCAGTATTTT. Its protein is CASSHTGQGLIDTQYF. The chain links TRBV7-6 to TRBJ2-3, with 9 nucleotides matching TRBD1. CDR3 length equals 16 residues. In germline, CDR1 is SGHVS, CDR2 FNYEAQ. V gave up 5 bases and J gave up 5 bases; unmatched junction bases: 11.